Listed here are 27 T cell receptor beta chains from one sample, sequenced in a study of spatial heterogeneity in lung cancer. TCRdb reprocessed the 5' RACE reads via MiXCR and lists one record per CDR3 protein. The sample has over 6,000 distinct CDR3 sequences; about 9.6% are singletons. Time point reported: sample taken at primary tumor resection. This sample comprised normal lung tissue next to the tumor, obtained at surgery. The source of these receptors is a male donor with early-stage non-small cell lung cancer.

The table lists this clonotype with many counts. The rearrangement uses TRBV27 and TRBJ2-5, with 9 nucleotides matching TRBD1. Germline V CDR1 and CDR2: MNHEY, SMNVEV (reference sequence). The CDR3 contains 15 residues. With V trimmed by 3 bases and J by 0 bases, 2 bases remained unmatched. The CDR3 here is CASSLGQGNQETQYF. CDR3 DNA: TGTGCCAGCAGTTTGGGACAGGGTAACCAAGAGACCCAGTACTTC.

Ten or more counts support this clonotype. This chain links TRBV5-1 with TRBJ2-3; 7 bases map to TRBD1. V shed 2 bases, J shed 3 bases, and the junction held 3 bases outside the gene matches. The CDR3 is 14 residues long. CDR1 and CDR2 from the germline V gene are SGHRS and YFSETQ. CDR3 loop: CASSFQTGTDTQYF. DNA for the CDR3: TGCGCCAGCAGCTTTCAGACAGGGACAGATACGCAGTATTTT.

This clonotype was seen ten or more times. The chain recombines TRBV20-1 with TRBJ2-5; D assignment may be TRBD1 or TRBD2 (7 bases each). Germline lookup yields CDR1 DFQATT and CDR2 SNEGSKA (reference sequence). This CDR3 is built from 16 residues. Trimming cost V 0 bases and J 4 bases, with 18 bases left between them. CDR3 sequence reads: CSARDHAGGVAETQYF. The DNA of the CDR3 is TGCAGTGCTAGAGATCACGCAGGGGGGGTTGCAGAGACCCAGTACTTC.

This clonotype was observed at least ten times. CDR3 in DNA: TGCAGTGCTTTCTCGACCTCACTCCACAACAATGAGCAGTTCTTC. It is translated as CSAFSTSLHNNEQFF. J is TRBJ2-1 and V is TRBV20-1; D is ambiguous. V lost 5 bases, J lost 5 bases, and 19 bases lay in between. The length of the CDR3 is 15 residues. Germline V lookup: CDR1 DFQATT, CDR2 SNEGSKA (reference sequence).

This clonotype is deemed large. The rearrangement links TRBV7-9 to TRBJ1-2, with a weak D call TRBD1 (6 bases). The CDR3 runs to 12 residues. Germline V gene sequence: CDR1 SEHNR, CDR2 FQNEAQ (reference sequence). Trimming stripped 6 bases from V and 4 bases from J, with 9 bases between. For the CDR3, the DNA is TGTGCCAGCAGAGGGGGGCCCTATGGCTACACCTTC. It translates to CASRGGPYGYTF. Supplemented by reference TRBV7-9 and TRBJ1-2, the full variable domain reads DTGVSQNPRHKITKRGQNVTFRCDPISEHNRLYWYRQTLGQGPEFLTYFQNEAQLEKSRLLSDRFSAERPKGSFSTLEIQRTEQGDSAMYLCASRGGPYGYTFGSGTRLTVV.

There are many counts of this clonotype. The chain has TRBV7-2 and TRBJ2-5, with D perhaps matching TRBD1 (6 bases). V was trimmed by 4 bases and J by 5 bases, leaving 14 bases between them. Germline V gene data show CDR1 as SGHTA and CDR2 as FQGNSA. This CDR3 spans 14 amino acids. CDR3 coding DNA: TGTGCCAGCAGCTCCTCACAGGGACCGGAGACCCAGTACTTC. Protein sequence: CASSSSQGPETQYF.

This clonotype was detected ten times or more. The V call is TRBV20-1, the J call TRBJ2-7, with D uncertain. The V gene lost 3 bases and the J gene lost 1 base, with 7 bases spanning the gap. CDR1 and CDR2 from the germline V gene are DFQATT and SNEGSKA (reference sequence). The CDR3 runs to 12 residues. The CDR3 nucleotides read TGCAGTGCTAGTCTGGGATCCTACGAGCAGTACTTC. Encoded protein: CSASLGSYEQYF.

Ten or more counts support this clonotype. The chain recombines TRBV27 with TRBJ2-7, with D perhaps TRBD2 (7 bases). The V end lost 3 bases, the J end lost 4 bases, and 13 bases lay between the germline ends. Germline CDR1 MNHEY, CDR2 SMNVEV (reference sequence). This CDR3 region has 14 residues. CDR3 sequence: CASSLGGRGYEQYF. The DNA for the CDR3 is TGTGCCAGCAGTTTGGGGGGGCGAGGATACGAGCAGTACTTC.

This clonotype was counted ten times or more. This chain joins TRBV7-2 and TRBJ1-1, with TRBD1 as a possible D gene (5 bases). This CDR3 comprises 14 residues. V dropped 2 bases and J dropped 4 bases, with 11 bases sitting between them. CDR1 and CDR2 from the germline V gene are SGHTA and FQGNSA. Written as DNA, the CDR3 is TGTGCCAGCAGCTTATTGGGGACGGGCACTGAAGCTTTCTTT. It encodes CASSLLGTGTEAFF. Drawing the rest from reference TRBV7-2 and TRBJ1-1, the complete variable domain is GAGVSQSPSNKVTEKGKDVELRCDPISGHTALYWYRQSLGQGLEFLIYFQGNSAPDKSGLPSDRFSAERTGGSVSTLTIQRTQQEDSAVYLCASSLLGTGTEAFFGQGTRLTVV.

In this sample, this clonotype turned up many times. V is TRBV4-1 and J is TRBJ2-7; D is ambiguous. CDR1 and CDR2 from the germline V gene are MGHRA and YSYEKL. Trimming took 0 bases from V and 5 from J, leaving 8 bases between them. The CDR3 extends over 13 amino acids. For the CDR3, the DNA is TGCGCCAGCAGCCAAGATCTTGCTGACGAGCAGTACTTC. This codes for CASSQDLADEQYF.

This clonotype was counted many times. The chain couples TRBV5-1 to TRBJ2-7; TRBD1 is a possible D gene (5 bases). CDR3 size: 14 residues. V lost 1 base and J lost 2, with 10 bases in between. Germline V CDR1 and CDR2: SGHRS, YFSETQ. CDR3 amino acids: CASSLTGTTYEQYF. CDR3 nucleotides: TGCGCCAGCAGCTTGACAGGAACCACCTACGAGCAGTACTTC.

This clonotype is deemed medium-sized (0.01 to 0.1%). The chain recombines TRBV27 with TRBJ2-5; the D is unclear. This CDR3 is built from 13 residues. V lost 6 bases and J 2 bases, leaving 10 bases between the germline ends. Germline V CDR1 and CDR2: MNHEY, SMNVEV (reference sequence). This CDR3 reads CASRSLGQETQYF. CDR3 nucleotide sequence: TGTGCCAGCAGGTCATTAGGGCAAGAGACCCAGTACTTC.

In its sample, this clonotype was seen a few times. V usage is TRBV30 and J usage is TRBJ1-2, with 10 bases identical to TRBD1. CDR3 length: 16 amino acids. Germline lookup yields CDR1 GTSNPN and CDR2 SVGIG (reference sequence). V lost 0 bases to trimming and J lost 4 bases; unmatched junction nucleotides: 8. The CDR3 DNA reads as TGTGCCTGGAGTGTCGATCGGACAGGGGGTGTCTATGGCTACACCTTC. Amino acid sequence: CAWSVDRTGGVYGYTF.

This clonotype occurred many times. The chain couples TRBV19 to TRBJ2-2; 13 bases match TRBD2. This CDR3 spans 16 amino acids. V lost 5 bases and J lost 7; bases outside the gene matches: 7. Germline loops: CDR1 LNHDA, CDR2 SQIVND (reference sequence). This chain's CDR3 is CASSSGTSGMGGELFF. In DNA, the CDR3 is TGTGCCAGTAGTTCCGGGACTAGCGGGATGGGCGGGGAGCTGTTTTTT.

This clonotype has at least ten counts. The chain couples TRBV10-3 to TRBJ2-3; 11 positions match TRBD2. The CDR3 runs to 21 residues. Germline CDR1 reads ENHRY; CDR2 reads SYGVKD. The V and J ends lost 10 bases and 2 bases, in that order; junction bases with no gene match: 26. CDR3 region: CATKAPTSGNVGNPFTDTQYF. Here the CDR3 DNA reads TGTGCCACCAAAGCCCCGACTAGCGGGAACGTAGGGAATCCTTTCACAGATACGCAGTATTTT.

The genes are TRBV13 and TRBJ1-1; tentatively, D is TRBD1 (5 bases). The CDR3 totals 14 residues. Between the trimmed V and J ends, which lost 2 bases and 4 bases, there was a span of 11 bases. CDR1 PRHDT and CDR2 FYEKMQ come from the germline V gene (reference sequence). The CDR3, as DNA: TGTGCCAGCAGCTTATCCGGGGGGAGCACTGAAGCTTTCTTT. It is translated as CASSLSGGSTEAFF.

By sample share, this clonotype is large. V is TRBV14 and J is TRBJ2-5; 8 bases fit TRBD1. The CDR3 contains 14 residues. Unmatched junction bases numbered 1, after V lost 1 base and J lost 3 bases. Germline V CDR1 and CDR2: SGHDN, FVKESK. DNA for the CDR3: TGTGCCAGCAGCCAAGCGGACAGGGAAGAGACCCAGTACTTC. Translated, it gives CASSQADREETQYF.

This clonotype was recorded many times. This chain connects TRBV5-6 to TRBJ2-3, with 10 bases identical to TRBD1. J gave up 6 bases and V 4 bases, and 8 bases lay outside the gene matches. Germline V lookup: CDR1 SGHDT, CDR2 YYEEEE. This CDR3 spans 15 amino acids. The CDR3 spells CASSRDRGTRDTQYF. The CDR3 DNA reads TGTGCCAGCAGCCGGGACAGGGGAACGCGTGATACGCAGTATTTT. The full variable domain, with the rest looked up from reference TRBV5-6 and TRBJ2-3, is DAGVTQSPTHLIKTRGQQVTLRCSPKSGHDTVSWYQQALGQGPQFIFQYYEEEERQRGNFPDRFSGHQFPNYSSELNVNALLLGDSALYLCASSRDRGTRDTQYFGPGTRLTVL.

The chain combines TRBV7-2 with TRBJ2-1; TRBD1 or TRBD2 may be the D gene (5 bases each). Per germline, CDR1 SGHTA and CDR2 FQGNSA. This CDR3 comprises 13 residues. V lost 6 bases to trimming and J lost 9 bases, with 15 bases between them. The CDR3 bases are TGTGCCAGCAGAGTAGAGGGGTTGCTTGAGCAGTTCTTC. It codes for CASRVEGLLEQFF.

This clonotype was counted at least ten times. This chain links TRBV5-1 with TRBJ1-3, with D unclear. Germline V lookup: CDR1 SGHRS, CDR2 YFSETQ. CDR3 length: 16 amino acids. Trimming took 1 base from V and 0 from J, leaving 11 bases between them. The CDR3 coding sequence is TGCGCCAGCAGCTTGAGGGAAGGCGCCTCTGGAAACACCATATATTTT. It translates to CASSLREGASGNTIYF.

This clonotype was observed at least ten times. The chain has TRBV7-3 and TRBJ2-3, with TRBD1 as a possible D gene (6 bases). V was clipped by 2 bases and J by 0 bases, with 12 bases between them. Germline values: CDR1 SGHTA, CDR2 FQGTGA. This CDR3 is built from 16 residues. The DNA for the CDR3 is TGTGCCAGCAGCTTACAGGGGAGCCGGAGCACAGATACGCAGTATTTT. Protein: CASSLQGSRSTDTQYF.

This clonotype appeared many times. Here the CDR3 DNA reads TGTGCCATCACCGATGGCGGGGACACCGGGGAGCTGTTTTTT. This encodes CAITDGGDTGELFF. The V gene is TRBV10-3, the J gene TRBJ2-2; the D gene is possibly TRBD2 (6 bases). The germline V gene encodes CDR1 ENHRY and CDR2 SYGVKD. This CDR3 spans 14 amino acids. Trimming took off 7 bases at V and 3 bases at J, with 12 bases between the two ends.

This clonotype is medium-sized. The chain combines TRBV30 with TRBJ1-1; tentatively, D is TRBD1 (6 bases). The CDR3 has 15 residues. Per the germline V gene, CDR1 is GTSNPN and CDR2 is SVGIG (reference sequence). V was cut by 1 base and J by 0 bases, with 12 bases left in between. DNA for the CDR3: TGTGCCTGGAGTGCCCCGAACAGGGTGAACACTGAAGCTTTCTTT. Amino acid sequence: CAWSAPNRVNTEAFF. The full variable domain, rest sourced from reference TRBV30 and TRBJ1-1, is SQTIHQWPATLVQPVGSPLSLECTVEGTSNPNLYWYRQAAGRGLQLLFYSVGIGQISSEVPQNLSASRPQDRQFILSSKKLLLSDSGFYLCAWSAPNRVNTEAFFGQGTRLTVV.

The chain joins TRBV19 to TRBJ1-2; D remains unclear. With 6 bases removed from V and 0 bases from J, the gap between germline ends came to 8 bases. Per germline, CDR1 LNHDA and CDR2 SQIVND (reference sequence). CDR3 length equals 13 residues. The CDR3 bases are TGTGCCAGTAGGCAGACAACTAACTATGGCTACACCTTC. Its protein is CASRQTTNYGYTF.

The chain recombines TRBV14 with TRBJ2-7; a weak D match, TRBD2 (6 bases). Germline assignment: CDR1 SGHDN and CDR2 FVKESK. The CDR3 sequence is 16 residues long. Trimming removed 0 bases at V and 3 bases at J, with 15 bases between. CDR3 residues: CASSQEGWTTHYEQYF. In DNA, the CDR3 is TGTGCCAGCAGCCAAGAAGGATGGACTACCCACTACGAGCAGTACTTC.

This clonotype showed up many times. The chain employs TRBV25-1 and TRBJ1-6; D gene uncertain. CDR1 MGHDK and CDR2 SYGVNS come from the germline V gene. This CDR3 contains 13 residues. Trimming took off 5 bases at V and 14 bases at J, with 16 bases between the two ends. CDR3 protein: CASSRVSGGALHF. The CDR3 region has the DNA TGTGCCAGCAGTCGTGTATCTGGCGGAGCCCTCCACTTT.

This clonotype was seen ten or more times. The chain joins TRBV7-2 to TRBJ2-1; 12 bases are a match to TRBD2. Trimming removed 2 bases from V and 7 bases from J; junction bases left unmatched: 6. Germline loops: CDR1 SGHTA, CDR2 FQGNSA. This CDR3 has 16 residues. This CDR3 is CASSLITSGRQNEQFF. The CDR3, as DNA: TGTGCCAGCAGCTTAATCACTAGCGGGAGGCAGAATGAGCAGTTCTTC.